This is a list of T cell receptor beta chains from one sample in a study of blood T cell repertoires in COVID-19. The data were produced by immunoSEQ multiplex PCR, yet TCRdb's version contains in-frame clones alone and is incomplete. The sample holds 180,000 or so clones, around four fifths seen once. Sequencing was carried out using peripheral blood. The receptors come from a man in his forties who had recovered from COVID-19. Both conserved end residues are part of each CDR3. The D gene is left open where the match is weak. For some rows the clone size is stated as once, few or many, or as a class when expanded; others skip it.

few	TRBD2	TRBV25-1	TRBJ2-2	TGTGCCAGCAGGCCGGGAGGAGTAACCGGGGAGCTGTTTTTT	CASRPGGVTGELFF
NA	NA	TRBV28	TRBJ2-3	TGTGCCAGCAGTTTTCAGGGAAAGGGGACAGATACGCAGTATTTT	CASSFQGKGTDTQYF
few	NA	TRBV7-3	TRBJ2-2	TGTGCCAGCAGCAAAGGGAGTACCGGGGAGCTGTTTTTT	CASSKGSTGELFF
NA	NA	TRBV6-5	TRBJ2-1	NA	CASILGLADLSRFF
NA	TRBD1	TRBV13	TRBJ2-1	TGTGCCAGCAGCCGAAGGACAGGGGGCCATGAGCAGTTCTTC	CASSRRTGGHEQFF
NA	NA	TRBV7-6	TRBJ2-5	TGTGCCAGCAGCTTGGATTTCGGGCAGACTAGCCAAGAGACCCAGTACTTC	CASSLDFGQTSQETQYF
NA	TRBD1	TRBV24-1	TRBJ2-3	TGTGCCTCCCCAGGGCAGGGGGCGAAGGTTGATACGCAGTATTTT	CASPGQGAKVDTQYF
NA	TRBD2	TRBV19	TRBJ2-7	TGTGCCAGTAGCCATAGCGGGAGGGGGTCCCGCTACGAGCAGTACTTC	CASSHSGRGSRYEQYF
NA	NA	TRBV7-9	TRBJ1-1	TGTGCCAGCAGCTACCGACAGCCGAACACTGAAGCTTTCTTT	CASSYRQPNTEAFF
NA	TRBD2	TRBV9	TRBJ2-7	TGTGCCAGCGCTTACGGACTAGGCGACGAGCAGTACTTC	CASAYGLGDEQYF
NA	NA	TRBV10-3	TRBJ1-6	TGTGCCATCAGTGATCGGCGGGATTCACCCCTCCACTTT	CAISDRRDSPLHF
NA	NA	TRBV3-1/TRBV3-2	TRBJ1-5	TGTGCCAGCAGCCAAGGCACAGTATATCAGCCCCAGCATTTT	CASSQGTVYQPQHF
NA	NA	TRBV24-1	TRBJ2-4	TGTGCCACCAGTGATTCCCAGGGGTCCATTCAGTACTTC	CATSDSQGSIQYF
NA	TRBD2	TRBV7-2	TRBJ2-1	TGTGCCAGCAGCACCCGGACTAGCGGGAGATTTAATGAGCAGTTCTTC	CASSTRTSGRFNEQFF
NA	NA	TRBV5-5	TRBJ2-5	TGTGCCAGCAGCTTGGTATTGGCCAGGGGAGAGACCCAGTACTTC	CASSLVLARGETQYF
NA	NA	TRBV5-4	TRBJ2-5	TGTGCCAGCAGCACCGAGACAGAAGAGACCCAGTACTTC	CASSTETEETQYF
NA	NA	TRBV3-1/TRBV3-2	TRBJ1-4	TGTGCCAGCAGCCACGGGGGAGCAACTAATGAAAAACTGTTTTTT	CASSHGGATNEKLFF
NA	NA	TRBV7-9	TRBJ2-2	TGTGCCAGCAGCTTAGCGTCGACAGCCGGGGAGCTGTTTTTT	CASSLASTAGELFF
NA	NA	TRBV2	TRBJ1-6	TGTGCCAGCAGTGAAAGTGGGAGCTCCTATAATTCACCCCTCCACTTT	CASSESGSSYNSPLHF
NA	TRBD2	TRBV9	TRBJ2-3	TGTGCCAGCAGCCCGCTCCCGCGGACTAGCGGAAGAGATACGCAGTATTTT	CASSPLPRTSGRDTQYF
NA	TRBD1	TRBV23-1	TRBJ1-2	TGCGCCAGCAGTCAATGGCTCCCGGGGCAGGGGGCCGTCTATGGCTACACCTTC	CASSQWLPGQGAVYGYTF
NA	TRBD2	TRBV2	TRBJ2-3	TGTGCCCTCAAACTACTAGCGGGAGTCACAGATACGCAGTATTTT	CALKLLAGVTDTQYF
medium-sized	NA	TRBV7-2	TRBJ2-1	TGTGCCAGCAGCCTTAACCTCCGGGAGCAGTTCTTC	CASSLNLREQFF
NA	TRBD2	TRBV7-2	TRBJ2-5	TGTGCCAGCAGCCCGGGACTAGCTCAAGAGACCCAGTACTTC	CASSPGLAQETQYF
NA	NA	TRBV12-3/TRBV12-4	TRBJ1-1	TGTGCCAGCAGTTTTGGAGCCCAAGCTTTCTTT	CASSFGAQAFF
NA	NA	TRBV2	TRBJ1-1	TGTGCCAGCAAGGATACAGCTACCACTGAAGCTTTCTTT	CASKDTATTEAFF
NA	NA	TRBV6-5	TRBJ2-1	TGTGCCAGCAGTTACCTCCCCGGGAAAGAGCAGTTCTTC	CASSYLPGKEQFF
NA	TRBD2	TRBV10-3	TRBJ2-3	TGTGCCACATCCAGCGGGAGTCTTACAGATACGCAGTATTTT	CATSSGSLTDTQYF
NA	NA	TRBV11-2	TRBJ2-7	TGTGCCAGCAGCTTAACACAATCCTACGAGCAGTACTTC	CASSLTQSYEQYF
NA	NA	TRBV19	TRBJ1-5	TGTGCCAGTAGTATAGATCGGACACCCCAGCGGCCCCAGCATTTT	CASSIDRTPQRPQHF